The entry that follows covers one T cell receptor (beta chain) sequence. These data originate in a study of control samples from healthy donors and cancer patients. Germline-derived CDR1 and CDR2 are MNHEY and SMNVEV (reference sequence). V lost 0 bases to trimming and J lost 0 bases, with 9 bases between them. The length of the CDR3 is 16 residues. Sequencing was performed with immunoSEQ multiplex PCR; in TCRdb, only in-frame clones are kept and a portion is missing. Of about 130,000 clones detected, roughly 84% appear once; the ten largest clones hold 3.2%. This clonotype originated in a middle-aged man in good health. The chain uses TRBV27 and TRBJ2-1; D is ambiguous. The source material was blood. For the CDR3, the DNA is TGTGCCAGCAGTTTATCCCCAGGACGCTCCTACAATGAGCAGTTCTTC. This encodes CASSLSPGRSYNEQFF.